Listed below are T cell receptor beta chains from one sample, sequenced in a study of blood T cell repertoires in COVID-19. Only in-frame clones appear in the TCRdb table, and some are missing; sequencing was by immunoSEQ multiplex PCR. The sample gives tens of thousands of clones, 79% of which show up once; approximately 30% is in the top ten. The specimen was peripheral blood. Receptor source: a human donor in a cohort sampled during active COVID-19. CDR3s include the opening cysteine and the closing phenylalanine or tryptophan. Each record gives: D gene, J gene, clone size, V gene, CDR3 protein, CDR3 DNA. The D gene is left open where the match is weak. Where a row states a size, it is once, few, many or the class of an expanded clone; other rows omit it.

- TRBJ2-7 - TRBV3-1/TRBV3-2 CASSRGGRGHEQYF TGTGCCAGCAGCCGGGGGGGGCGCGGACACGAGCAGTACTTC
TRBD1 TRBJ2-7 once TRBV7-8 CASSLGTRGPYEQYF TGTGCCAGCAGCTTAGGTACTAGGGGGCCCTACGAGCAGTACTTC
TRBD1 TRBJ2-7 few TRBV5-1 CASSLVGTDKTYF TGCGCCAGCAGCTTGGTCGGGACAGATAAAACGTACTTC
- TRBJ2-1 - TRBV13 CASSLISSVAFF TGTGCCAGCAGCTTAATCAGCAGCGTGGCGTTCTTC
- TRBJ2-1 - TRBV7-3 CASSLHPGEQFF TGTGCCAGCAGCTTACACCCGGGTGAGCAGTTCTTC
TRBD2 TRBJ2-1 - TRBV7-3 CASSPSGAYNEQFF TGTGCCAGCAGCCCTAGCGGGGCTTACAATGAGCAGTTCTTC
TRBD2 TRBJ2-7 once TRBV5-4 CASSLGKRGYEQYF TGTGCCAGCAGCTTGGGAAAGCGGGGCTACGAGCAGTACTTC
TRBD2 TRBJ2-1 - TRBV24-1 CATSDFGTSGSGEQFF TGTGCCACCAGTGATTTCGGGACTAGCGGGAGCGGAGAGCAGTTCTTC
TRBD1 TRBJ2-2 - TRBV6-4 CASSTQGDGGELFF TGTGCCAGCAGTACCCAGGGGGACGGCGGGGAGCTGTTTTTT
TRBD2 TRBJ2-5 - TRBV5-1 CASSYGTSGVYQETQYF TGCGCCAGCAGTTATGGGACTAGCGGTGTGTACCAAGAGACCCAGTACTTC
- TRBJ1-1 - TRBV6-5 CASSKITGTEAFF TGTGCCAGCAGTAAAATTACAGGGACTGAAGCTTTCTTT
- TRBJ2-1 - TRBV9 CASSVFRGEQFF TGTGCCAGCAGCGTATTCCGAGGTGAGCAGTTCTTC
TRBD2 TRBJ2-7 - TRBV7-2 CASSPSSGSSYEQYF TGTGCCAGCAGCCCCAGCAGCGGGAGTTCCTACGAGCAGTACTTC
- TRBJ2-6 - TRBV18 CASSLQTGPKANVLTF TGTGCCAGCTCACTCCAGACAGGCCCGAAGGCCAACGTCCTGACTTTC
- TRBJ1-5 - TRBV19 CASNSGSGFNQPQHF TGTGCCAGTAATTCCGGGTCAGGGTTTAATCAGCCCCAGCATTTT
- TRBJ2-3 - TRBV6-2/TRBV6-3 CASSLTRGDTQYF TGTGCCAGCAGTCTGACACGGGGAGATACGCAGTATTTT
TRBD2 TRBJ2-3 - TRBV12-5 CASGLGNPALAGVKDTQYF TGTGCTAGTGGTTTGGGAAATCCGGCACTAGCGGGAGTTAAAGATACGCAGTATTTT
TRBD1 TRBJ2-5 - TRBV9 CASSVEGQGLQTQYF TGTGCCAGCAGCGTAGAGGGACAGGGACTGCAGACCCAGTACTTC
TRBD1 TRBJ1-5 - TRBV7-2 CASSPTGERFQPQHF TGTGCCAGCAGTCCTACAGGGGAGAGATTTCAGCCCCAGCATTTT
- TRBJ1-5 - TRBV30 CAWSQTSGNQPQHF TGTGCCTGGAGCCAAACGTCAGGCAATCAGCCCCAGCATTTT
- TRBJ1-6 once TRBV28 CASSMSGEDYNSPLHF TGTGCCAGCAGTATGAGCGGGGAGGACTATAATTCACCCCTCCACTTT
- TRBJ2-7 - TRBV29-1 CSVTRPGSYEQYF TGCAGCGTGACGCGGCCAGGGTCCTACGAGCAGTACTTC